These 14 T cell receptor beta chains came from one sample sequenced in a study of blood T cell repertoires in COVID-19. The repertoire was sequenced with immunoSEQ multiplex PCR; TCRdb's copy has only in-frame clones and lacks some. The data hold about 82,000 clones, with about 89% observed a single time. Material: PBMCs or T cells enriched from blood (not recorded which). These TCRs come from a woman in her forties or fifties with acute COVID-19.

A few counts support this clone. This chain connects TRBV6-1 to TRBJ1-5, with D tentatively TRBD1 (5 bases). The CDR3 contains 15 residues. V lost 3 bases and J lost 9, with 18 bases in between. Germline V gene sequence: CDR1 MNHNS, CDR2 SASEGT. CDR3 sequence reads: CASSDAGMISRPQHF. CDR3 coding DNA: TGTGCCAGCAGTGACGCAGGGATGATATCGCGGCCCCAGCATTTT.

In its sample, this clone was seen a few times. J is TRBJ1-1 and V is TRBV14; no clear D gene. From germline, CDR1 is SGHDN and CDR2 FVKESK. Trimming removed 0 bases at V and 1 base at J, with 9 bases between. This CDR3 comprises 15 residues. CDR3 coding DNA: TGTGCCAGCAGCCAAGAGGGGAGGTCGAACACTGAAGCTTTCTTT. Translating it yields CASSQEGRSNTEAFF.

V and J are TRBV18 and TRBJ2-1; TRBD2 might be the D (5 bases). The V gene's germline CDR1 is KGHSH and CDR2 LQKENI. The CDR3 has 12 amino acids. V was pared by 4 bases and J by 7 bases, with 8 bases between. CDR3 nucleotides: TGTGCCAGCTCACTACTAGAAAATGAGCAGTTCTTC. The encoded protein is CASSLLENEQFF.

The V call is TRBV10-1, the J call TRBJ2-5; possible D gene TRBD1, 5 bases. Germline CDR1 is WNHNN and CDR2 is SYGVQD (reference sequence). The CDR3 totals 15 residues. V was clipped by 4 bases and J by 1 base, with 13 bases between them. CDR3 residues: CASSADSTVQETQYF. The CDR3 DNA reads TGCGCCAGCAGTGCTGACAGTACCGTCCAAGAGACCCAGTACTTC.

The chain recombines TRBV2 with TRBJ2-2; D call uncertain. The CDR3 spans 14 residues. Germline CDR1 SNHLY, CDR2 FYNNEI. The ends were cut back, 7 bases at V and 2 bases at J, with 11 bases in the middle. The CDR3 DNA reads as TGTGCCAGCACCCAGGTATCAAACACCGGGGAGCTGTTTTTT. Its translation: CASTQVSNTGELFF.

The V and J genes are TRBV2 and TRBJ1-2; TRBD1 is a possible D gene (5 bases). Trimming stripped 6 bases from V and 2 bases from J, with 16 bases between. The length of the CDR3 is 15 residues. Germline V gene sequence: CDR1 SNHLY, CDR2 FYNNEI. The CDR3 here is CASSPQSTANYGYTF. Here the CDR3 DNA reads TGTGCCAGCAGCCCCCAATCGACAGCCAACTATGGCTACACCTTC. The full variable domain, its missing parts supplied by reference TRBV2 and TRBJ1-2, is EPEVTQTPSHQVTQMGQEVILRCVPISNHLYFYWYRQILGQKVEFLVSFYNNEISEKSEIFDDQFSVERPDGSNFTLKIRSTKLEDSAMYFCASSPQSTANYGYTFGSGTRLTVV.

The chain recombines TRBV6-5 with TRBJ2-7; 8 bases map to TRBD2. This CDR3 contains 15 residues. V lost 6 bases to trimming and J lost 2 bases; unmatched junction nucleotides: 9. Per the germline V gene, CDR1 is MNHEY and CDR2 is SVGAGI. This CDR3 reads CASSVMQREPYEQYF. CDR3 bases: TGTGCCAGCAGCGTCATGCAGCGGGAGCCCTACGAGCAGTACTTC.

The J gene is TRBJ2-3, the V gene TRBV7-2; 9 bases are a match to TRBD1. The trim removed 4 bases at V and 1 base at J, leaving 6 bases unmatched. CDR1 is SGHTA, CDR2 FQGNSA, per germline. CDR3 size: 16 residues. In DNA, the CDR3 is TGTGCCAGCAGCTCGCAACAGGGGGCGGGCACAGATACGCAGTATTTT. Its protein product is CASSSQQGAGTDTQYF.

The V gene is TRBV30, the J gene TRBJ2-5; no reliable D call. The V end was cut by 0 bases, the J end by 5 bases, with 10 bases between. The CDR3 totals 13 residues. The germline CDR1 and CDR2 sequences are GTSNPN and SVGIG (reference sequence). CDR3 sequence reads: CAWSVSYEETQYF. The CDR3 region has the DNA TGTGCCTGGAGTGTGAGCTACGAGGAGACCCAGTACTTC.

The rearrangement links TRBV18 to TRBJ1-2; D is unresolved. V lost 3 bases and J lost 8, with 16 bases in between. The CDR3 runs to 14 residues. CDR1 and CDR2 (germline): KGHSH, LQKENI. CDR3 residues: CASSPGSAEHGYTF. Here the CDR3 DNA reads TGTGCCAGCTCACCTGGGAGCGCTGAACACGGCTACACCTTC.

The chain recombines TRBV13 with TRBJ1-2, with D unresolved. This CDR3 is 13 amino acids long. Germline CDR1 reads PRHDT; CDR2 reads FYEKMQ (reference sequence). The V end was cut by 1 base, the J end by 8 bases, with 11 bases between. The CDR3, as DNA: TGTGCCAGCAGCTTAGTCCTAGTTGGGGGCTACACCTTC. Residues: CASSLVLVGGYTF.

V is TRBV25-1 and J is TRBJ2-7, with 10 bases that match TRBD2. The CDR3 has 14 residues. V lost 5 bases to trimming and J lost 5 bases; unmatched junction nucleotides: 6. The germline CDR1 and CDR2 sequences are MGHDK and SYGVNS. CDR3 region: CASSPPAGGDEQYF. The CDR3 DNA reads as TGTGCCAGCAGTCCCCCAGCGGGAGGGGACGAGCAGTACTTC.

V usage is TRBV30 and J usage is TRBJ2-7, with 8 bases that match TRBD1. Germline V gives CDR1 GTSNPN, CDR2 SVGIG (reference sequence). The CDR3 has 16 residues. Trimming cost V 3 bases and J 2 bases; bases outside gene matches: 12. In DNA, the CDR3 is TGTGCCTGGAGCTACCCCAGGGGGCAAAGGACCTACGAGCAGTACTTC. It codes for CAWSYPRGQRTYEQYF.

The chain has TRBV5-1 and TRBJ2-5, with TRBD1 matching 8 bases. The CDR3 is 15 amino acids. Trimming took 0 bases from V and 5 from J; bases not matched to a gene: 6. Germline loops: CDR1 SGHRS, CDR2 YFSETQ. The CDR3 spells CASSLEAGGAETQYF. In nucleotides, the CDR3 is TGCGCCAGCAGCTTGGAGGCAGGGGGCGCCGAGACCCAGTACTTC.